This T cell receptor beta chain was captured in a study of blood T cell repertoires in COVID-19. Study context: T cells, B-cell-depleted T cells, or PBMCs supplied cDNA or gDNA.

CDR3 length: 16 amino acids. Germline CDR1 and CDR2: SEHNR and FQNEAQ (reference sequence). V lost 1 base and J lost 4; bases outside the gene matches: 9. Original handling: Using reference gene primer amplification, nucleated cell counts were estimated. The data were produced by immunoSEQ multiplex PCR, yet TCRdb's version contains in-frame clones alone and is incomplete. That table is the source of V, J and clone size, and D and trimming were worked out from the DNA. The data show some 230,000 clones, approximately 83% seen once. In this sample, this clone turned up a few times. The study recruited people aged about 18 to 89 years across some 23 US areas.

Material: PBMCs or T cells enriched from blood (not recorded which). The TCR comes from a woman aged 40 to 50 with acute COVID-19. V is TRBV7-9 and J is TRBJ2-5; 7 bases match TRBD2. CDR3: CASSLVSGGSVETQYF. The CDR3 region has the DNA TGTGCCAGCAGCTTAGTTTCCGGGGGGTCAGTAGAGACCCAGTACTTC. The full variable domain, with the rest looked up from reference TRBV7-9 and TRBJ2-5, is DTGVSQNPRHKITKRGQNVTFRCDPISEHNRLYWYRQTLGQGPEFLTYFQNEAQLEKSRLLSDRFSAERPKGSFSTLEIQRTEQGDSAMYLCASSLVSGGSVETQYFGPGTRLLVL.